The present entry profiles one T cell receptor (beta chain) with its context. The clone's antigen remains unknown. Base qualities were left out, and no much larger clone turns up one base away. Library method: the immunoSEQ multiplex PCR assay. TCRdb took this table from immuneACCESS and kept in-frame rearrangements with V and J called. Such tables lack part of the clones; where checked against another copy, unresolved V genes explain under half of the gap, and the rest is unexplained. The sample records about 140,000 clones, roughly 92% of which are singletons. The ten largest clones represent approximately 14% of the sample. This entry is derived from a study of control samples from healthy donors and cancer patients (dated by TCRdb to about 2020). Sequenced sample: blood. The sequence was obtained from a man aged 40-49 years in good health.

The sequenced DNA is TGTGCCAGCAGCCCCCGGCTCGCCGCTGAGCAGTTCTTC. This codes for CASSPRLAAEQFF. The sequence is built from TRBV3-1 (or the pseudogene TRBV3-2) and TRBJ2-1; no D segment can be confidently identified. For CDR1 and CDR2, the germline V gene (reference sequence) lists LGHDT and YNNKEL. The germline ends are 13 bases apart after V is trimmed by 4 bases and J by 9 bases. The CDR3, from cysteine to phenylalanine, totals 13 residues. The retained sequence is limited to the CDR3, 39 bases, with the frame set at the first base.